This T cell receptor beta chain is from a study of OX40 agonist ivuxolimab in advanced cancers. Study background: Patient treatment consisted of intravenous ivuxolimab administration every 2 weeks at 0.01 to 10 mg/kg. Among those treated, three patients had partial responses, one with hepatocellular carcinoma and two with cutaneous melanoma. Overall study findings and caveats: At 0.1 to 3.0 mg/kg and by week 6, clonal expansion occurred in CD4+ and CD8+ blood T cells.

Of note for this clone: Its antigen is not known.

Here immunoSEQ multiplex PCR was the method, and the copy in TCRdb shows in-frame clones only, minus some. The sample shows roughly 49,000 clones, roughly 80% of them seen only once. V was clipped by 4 bases and J by 6 bases, with 10 bases between them. The CDR3 runs to 12 residues. Germline assignment: CDR1 SGHNT and CDR2 YYREEE (reference sequence). The material sequenced was CD4+ or CD8+ T cells sorted from blood, taken in a trial of the OX40 agonist ivuxolimab. This chain links TRBV5-4 with TRBJ2-5, with a tentative D call TRBD2 (5 bases). This TCR was recovered from an adult with an advanced solid tumor such as melanoma, head and neck, liver or kidney cancer. CDR3 DNA sequence: TGTGCCAGCAGCCTCGGGGAACAGACCCAGTACTTC. Translated: CASSLGEQTQYF.